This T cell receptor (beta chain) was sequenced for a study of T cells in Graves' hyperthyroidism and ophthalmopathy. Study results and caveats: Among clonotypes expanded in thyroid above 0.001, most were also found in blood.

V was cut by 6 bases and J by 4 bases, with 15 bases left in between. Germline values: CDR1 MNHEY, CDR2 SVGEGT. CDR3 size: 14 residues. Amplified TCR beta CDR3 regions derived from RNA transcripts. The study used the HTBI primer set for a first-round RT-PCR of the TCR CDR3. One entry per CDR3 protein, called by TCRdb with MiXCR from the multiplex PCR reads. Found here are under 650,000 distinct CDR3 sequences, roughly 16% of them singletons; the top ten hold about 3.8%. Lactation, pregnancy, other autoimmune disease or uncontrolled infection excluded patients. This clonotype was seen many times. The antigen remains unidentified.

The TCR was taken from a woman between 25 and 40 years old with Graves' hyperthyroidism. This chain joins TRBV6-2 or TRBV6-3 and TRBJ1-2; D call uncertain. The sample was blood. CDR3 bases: TGTGCCAGCAGGACGGGTACAGCTGTCTATGGCTACACCTTC. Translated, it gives CASRTGTAVYGYTF.